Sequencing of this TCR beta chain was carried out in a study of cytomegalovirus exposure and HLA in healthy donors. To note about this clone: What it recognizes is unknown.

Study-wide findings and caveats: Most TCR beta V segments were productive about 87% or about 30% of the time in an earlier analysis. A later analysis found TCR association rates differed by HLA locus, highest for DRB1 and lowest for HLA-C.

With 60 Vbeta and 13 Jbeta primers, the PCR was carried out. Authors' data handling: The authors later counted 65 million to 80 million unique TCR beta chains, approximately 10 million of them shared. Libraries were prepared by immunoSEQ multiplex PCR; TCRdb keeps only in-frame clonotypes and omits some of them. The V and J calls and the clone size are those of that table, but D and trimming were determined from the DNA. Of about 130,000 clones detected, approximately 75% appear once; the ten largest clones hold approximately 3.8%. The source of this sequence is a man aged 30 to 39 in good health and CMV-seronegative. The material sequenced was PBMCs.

The CDR3 region has the DNA TGTGCCAGCAGAGACTCACAGGGAATGAACACTGAAGCTTTCTTT. Encoded protein: CASRDSQGMNTEAFF. The chain employs TRBV6-1 and TRBJ1-1; a possible D gene is TRBD1 (6 bases). In germline, CDR1 is MNHNS, CDR2 SASEGT. The CDR3 extends over 15 amino acids. Trimming took off 6 bases at V and 0 bases at J, with 14 bases between the two ends.